This T cell receptor (beta chain) derives from a study of shared clonotypes between healthy human individuals. Study summary: Three plates were used per donor for CD4 naive, three for CD4 memory, two for CD8 naive and one for CD8 memory.

Remarks on this clone: Its antigen is still unknown.

Study-wide results and caveats: The study drew on few donors, limiting represented genetic and exposure-history diversity. Despite large depth, rarefaction showed incomplete sorted-subset sequencing.

CDR1 is MNHEY and CDR2 is SMNVEV in the germline V gene (reference sequence). The CDR3 length is 15 residues. Trimming took off 6 bases at V and 0 bases at J, with 14 bases between the two ends. TCRdb's copy holds only in-frame clones and misses some; the assay was immunoSEQ multiplex PCR. Among some 550,000 clones, approximately 97% were seen once, and the ten largest hold 0.045% to 0.07%. Adult Caucasians living in Nashville, Tennessee made up all of the donors. Material: naive CD4+ T cells sorted from blood. Described subset: CD45RA+ positively selected. The sequence was obtained from a woman in her twenties or thirties in good health. The J gene is TRBJ1-2, the V gene TRBV27, with D hard to call. In DNA, the CDR3 is TGTGCCAGCAGACCCGCGGGAGAAGCTAACTATGGCTACACCTTC. The encoded protein is CASRPAGEANYGYTF.